The rows below give T cell receptor beta chains drawn from one sample of a study of response to subunit inactivated influenza vaccine. TCRdb re-called the RT-PCR reads with MiXCR, one entry per CDR3 protein. The sample records about 780,000 distinct CDR3 sequences, 15% to 20% being singletons. This specimen was PBMCs from blood, taken around 5 days after vaccination. All receptors derive from a man in his fifties who received an inactivated influenza vaccine. Both conserved end residues are part of each CDR3. D genes are given only for firm matches. Expanded clones get a size class; other rows say once, few or many, or leave the size out.

clone size	V gene	J gene	D gene	CDR3 DNA	CDR3 protein
NA	TRBV7-9	TRBJ2-1	NA	TGTGCCAGCAGTTACAGGTTCAATGAGCAGTTCTTC	CASSYRFNEQFF
NA	TRBV5-1	TRBJ1-2	NA	TGCGCCAGCAGCCGGGGGGCTGATGGCTACACCTTC	CASSRGADGYTF
many	TRBV20-1	TRBJ1-1	TRBD1	TGCAGTGCTAGAGATTACAGGGGGCGACGGAACACTGAAGCTTTCTTT	CSARDYRGRRNTEAFF
few	TRBV5-1	TRBJ1-3	NA	TGCGCCAGCAGCCCGGACACTACGCTTTCGGGAAACACCATATATTTT	CASSPDTTLSGNTIYF
NA	TRBV20-1	TRBJ1-5	NA	TGCAGTGCTAGGGGAGACAGAAGAACCAATCTTCAGCCCCAGCATTTT	CSARGDRRTNLQPQHF
NA	TRBV20-1	TRBJ1-6	TRBD1	TGCAGTGCTATACGGACAGGGGGTTTTTCACCCCTCCACTTT	CSAIRTGGFSPLHF
many	TRBV7-9	TRBJ2-5	TRBD1	TGTGCCAGCAGCTTCCAGACAGGGATGGCGGAGACCCAGTACTTC	CASSFQTGMAETQYF
NA	TRBV20-1	TRBJ1-1	NA	TGCAGTGCTAGAGCCCGGACAGACACTGAAGCTTTCTTT	CSARARTDTEAFF
few	TRBV7-3	TRBJ2-3	NA	TGTGCCAGCAGCCGAGGCGGTATGACAGATACGCAGTATTTT	CASSRGGMTDTQYF
NA	TRBV30	TRBJ2-1	NA	TGTGCCTGGAGTGTATTTGGCAATGAGCAGTTCTTC	CAWSVFGNEQFF
many	TRBV10-3	TRBJ2-2	NA	TGTGCCATCAGCCGGGACTTGAACACCGGGGAGCTGTTTTTT	CAISRDLNTGELFF
NA	TRBV6-2/TRBV6-3	TRBJ2-1	NA	TGTGCCAGCAGTTTATCGGGACCACCCTTGAAGGAGCAGTTCTTC	CASSLSGPPLKEQFF
NA	TRBV10-3	TRBJ2-7	NA	TGTGCCAACTCGCGTGGGTTGAGTTTAGACGAGCAGTACTTC	CANSRGLSLDEQYF
many	TRBV5-6	TRBJ1-1	NA	TGTGCCAGCAGCTTCTTGGGGGAAGCTTTCTTT	CASSFLGEAFF
few	TRBV29-1	TRBJ1-3	NA	TGCAGCGTAGCCGACAGTCTCTCTGGAAACACCATATATTTT	CSVADSLSGNTIYF
NA	TRBV7-6	TRBJ2-1	NA	TGTGCCAGCAGCTTAGGGTCAGGGCCAAATGAGCAGCTCTTC	CASSLGSGPNEQLF
few	TRBV12-3/TRBV12-4	TRBJ2-2	TRBD1	TGTGCCAGCAATAACAGGGGGCTTGCCGGGGAGCTGTTTTTT	CASNNRGLAGELFF
many	TRBV29-1	TRBJ2-7	TRBD2	TGCAGCGGCCCGAAGGCAGGGCTGGGACTAACCCCCTACGAGCAGTACTTC	CSGPKAGLGLTPYEQYF
NA	TRBV6-2/TRBV6-3	TRBJ1-3	TRBD1	TGTGCCAGCAGAACAGGGGGGCCGAGCTCTGGAAACACCATATATTTT	CASRTGGPSSGNTIYF
once	TRBV12-3/TRBV12-4	TRBJ2-3	TRBD2	TGTGCCAGCAGCCCGGGGACTAGCATCACAGATACGCAGTGTTTT	CASSPGTSITDTQCF
NA	TRBV20-1	TRBJ2-1	TRBD2	TGCAGTGCTATAGCGGGAGACTCCTACAATGAGCAGTTCTTC	CSAIAGDSYNEQFF
NA	TRBV5-6	TRBJ2-3	NA	TGTGCCAGCAGCCTGGAAGAGGGGCGCAGCAGCACAGATACGCAGTATTTT	CASSLEEGRSSTDTQYF
few	TRBV28	TRBJ1-5	NA	TGTGCCAGCACAGTCCAGGGTTATCAGCCCCAGCATTTT	CASTVQGYQPQHF
NA	TRBV24-1	TRBJ2-1	NA	TGTGCCACCAGTGATCCCAACAGGTTAGGCTACAATGAGCAGTTCTTC	CATSDPNRLGYNEQFF
NA	TRBV3-1	TRBJ2-3	NA	TGTGCCAGCAGCCCCCGACGGGATAATACGCAGTATTTT	CASSPRRDNTQYF
NA	TRBV5-1	TRBJ2-2	TRBD1	TGCGCCAGCAGCTTGGGGACAGGCAAAACCGGGGAGCTGTTTTTT	CASSLGTGKTGELFF
few	TRBV12-3/TRBV12-4	TRBJ2-1	TRBD2	TGTGCCAGCAGGCGTACCGGGACTAGCGGGAGCAATGAGCAGTTCTTC	CASRRTGTSGSNEQFF
NA	TRBV12-3/TRBV12-4	TRBJ2-7	TRBD2	TGTGCCAGCAGTCCTAGAGGACTAGCGGGAGCTGACGAGCAGTACTTC	CASSPRGLAGADEQYF
many	TRBV20-1	TRBJ2-5	TRBD2	TGCAGTGCTAGAGGGACTAGCCTGCAGGAGACCCAGTACTTC	CSARGTSLQETQYF
many	TRBV10-1	TRBJ1-5	NA	TGCGCCAGCAGCGCATCAGGAAATCAGCCCCAGCATTTT	CASSASGNQPQHF
NA	TRBV4-1	TRBJ1-5	NA	TGCGCCAGCAGCCAAGTATTCGGGGGTGGCAATCAGCCCCAGCATTTT	CASSQVFGGGNQPQHF
many	TRBV10-3	TRBJ2-2	NA	TGTGCCATCAGTAGGGAGAAGACGAACACCGGGGAGCTGTTTTTT	CAISREKTNTGELFF
NA	TRBV12-3/TRBV12-4	TRBJ2-7	NA	TGTGCCAGCAGTTTTTCTGGGGCCCTCTACGAGCAGTACTTC	CASSFSGALYEQYF
NA	TRBV21-1	TRBJ2-7	NA	TGTGCCAGCAGCAAAGACACCGGGTGGACCTACGAGCAGTACTTC	CASSKDTGWTYEQYF
few	TRBV29-1	TRBJ1-2	NA	TGCAGCACAAGGACCGAGACTAACTATGGCTACACCTTC	CSTRTETNYGYTF